This TCR beta chain is drawn from a study of shared clonotypes between healthy human individuals. This CDR3 contains 15 residues. The V and J ends lost 4 bases and 0 bases respectively, with 9 bases between them. The germline V gene has CDR1 MDHEN and CDR2 SYDVKM. This clone was found a few times. Method: immunoSEQ multiplex PCR; TCRdb's copy keeps in-frame clones and lacks some. The table shows roughly 220,000 clones, with 60% to 80% occurring only once. The TCR was taken from a man between 25 and 39 years old in good health. V gene TRBV28 combines with J gene TRBJ1-4; the D is unclear. Sequences were obtained from memory CD4+ T cells sorted from blood. The subset here: CD45RA-negative fraction. The CDR3 protein is CASSSTAATNEKLFF. The CDR3 DNA is TGTGCCAGCAGTTCAACAGCTGCAACTAATGAAAAACTGTTTTTT.